A selection of T cell receptor beta chains follows, all from one sample in a study of T-cell reconstitution after alpha-beta-depleted transplantation in children. TCRdb reprocessed the PCR reads via MiXCR and lists one record per CDR3 protein. The sample shows 200,000 to 300,000 distinct CDR3 sequences, roughly 8.2% of them seen only once. The sample in question was PBMCs, mostly from graft donor cells, obtained 180 days after TCRalphabeta/CD19-depleted stem cell transplant. The source is a male patient aged 10-17 years who had a stem cell transplant for acute lymphoblastic leukemia, so the T cells may come from the graft donor. Both conserved end residues are part of each CDR3. The order of the fields is clone size, J gene, V gene, D gene, CDR3 protein, CDR3 DNA. D genes are given only for firm matches. Expanded clones are given a class, and other clones once, few, many or no size at all.

>many|TRBJ1-2|TRBV19|.
CASSGSSSHYGYTF
TGTGCCAGTAGTGGTTCGAGTTCTCACTATGGCTACACCTTC
>many|TRBJ2-5|TRBV9|TRBD2
CASSASGVVQETQYF
TGTGCCAGCAGCGCCAGCGGGGTCGTACAAGAGACCCAGTACTTC
>many|TRBJ2-1|TRBV7-2|TRBD2
CASRAPSGGGNEQFF
TGTGCCAGCAGGGCCCCTAGCGGGGGGGGAAATGAGCAGTTCTTC
>many|TRBJ2-7|TRBV3-1|.
CASSQLAQGAYSSYEQYF
TGTGCCAGCAGCCAACTTGCGCAGGGTGCCTACTCCTCCTACGAGCAGTACTTC
>few|TRBJ2-6|TRBV6-1|TRBD1
CASRNPQGAAGANVLTF
TGTGCCAGCAGGAATCCACAGGGGGCGGCTGGGGCCAACGTCCTGACTTTC
>many|TRBJ1-3|TRBV12-3/TRBV12-4|.
CASSLFGWNTGNTIYF
TGTGCCAGCAGTTTATTTGGGTGGAATACTGGAAACACCATATATTTT
>few|TRBJ1-1|TRBV5-6|.
CASSATVNTEAFF
TGTGCCAGCAGCGCGACAGTGAACACTGAAGCTTTCTTT
>many|TRBJ1-2|TRBV13|.
CASSLGRPYGYTF
TGTGCCAGCAGCTTAGGAAGACCCTATGGCTACACCTTC
>many|TRBJ1-5|TRBV23-1|.
CASSPNRVPQHF
TGCGCCAGCAGTCCGAACCGTGTACCCCAGCATTTT
>many|TRBJ2-6|TRBV5-6|.
CASSKTGANVLTF
TGTGCCAGCAGCAAAACTGGGGCCAACGTCCTGACTTTC
>many|TRBJ1-1|TRBV28|.
CASRRGYVNTEAFF
TGTGCCAGCAGGAGGGGGTACGTGAACACTGAAGCTTTCTTT
>many|TRBJ1-5|TRBV7-2|.
CASSRGGASNQPQHF
TGTGCCAGCAGCAGGGGAGGGGCTAGCAATCAGCCCCAGCATTTT
>many|TRBJ2-7|TRBV6-2/TRBV6-3|.
CASSPVLAYEQYF
TGTGCCAGCAGCCCCGTCCTAGCCTACGAGCAGTACTTC
>many|TRBJ2-1|TRBV20-1|TRBD2
CSALSGNSYNEQFF
TGCAGTGCTCTTAGCGGGAACTCCTACAATGAGCAGTTCTTC
>many|TRBJ2-7|TRBV9|TRBD2
CASNYSGRAEQYF
TGTGCCAGCAACTATAGCGGGAGGGCCGAGCAGTACTTC
>many|TRBJ2-1|TRBV4-1|.
CASSQPTESFYNEQFF
TGCGCCAGCAGCCAGCCTACAGAGAGTTTTTACAATGAGCAGTTCTTC
>many|TRBJ2-3|TRBV20-1|TRBD2
CSTSGEYTDTQYF
TGCAGCACTAGCGGGGAGTACACAGATACGCAGTATTTT
>many|TRBJ2-1|TRBV11-2|TRBD2
CASSLTGGLADYNEQFF
TGTGCCAGCAGCTTAACGGGGGGACTAGCGGATTACAATGAGCAGTTCTTC
>many|TRBJ2-6|TRBV4-2|.
CASSQVGLSGANVLTF
TGTGCCAGCAGCCAAGTCGGGCTTTCTGGGGCCAACGTCCTGACTTTC
>many|TRBJ2-3|TRBV7-3|.
CASSLKGTITDTQYF
TGTGCCAGCAGCTTAAAAGGGACAATCACAGATACGCAGTATTTT
>.|TRBJ2-1|TRBV11-3|TRBD1
CASSTRTGINEQFF
TGTGCCAGCAGCACGCGGACAGGGATCAATGAGCAGTTCTTC
>many|TRBJ2-1|TRBV28|.
CASTVGSYNEQFF
TGTGCCAGCACGGTAGGCTCCTACAATGAGCAGTTCTTC
>.|TRBJ2-4|TRBV5-1|.
CASSLAGSRKNIQYF
TGCGCCAGCAGCTTGGCCGGGTCTCGGAAAAACATTCAGTACTTC
>many|TRBJ2-1|TRBV24-1|TRBD1
CATSDPRDRGGNEQFF
TGTGCCACCAGTGATCCCCGGGACAGGGGAGGGAATGAGCAGTTCTTC
>many|TRBJ2-7|TRBV7-9|.
CASSLSQVPYEQYF
TGTGCCAGCAGCTTATCCCAGGTCCCCTACGAGCAGTACTTC
>many|TRBJ1-2|TRBV20-1|.
CSAKYDGYTF
TGCAGTGCTAAATATGACGGCTACACCTTC
>many|TRBJ2-1|TRBV27|.
CASSLQGGGYNEQFF
TGTGCCAGCAGTTTACAGGGGGGGGGCTACAATGAGCAGTTCTTC
>many|TRBJ2-4|TRBV10-2|.
CASSELGSGLLAKNIQYF
TGCGCCAGCAGTGAGTTGGGGTCTGGCTTATTAGCCAAAAACATTCAGTACTTC
>many|TRBJ2-5|TRBV20-1|TRBD2
CSALLAGTSGQETQYF
TGCAGTGCCCTCCTGGCCGGGACTAGCGGTCAAGAGACCCAGTACTTC
>many|TRBJ1-4|TRBV20-1|TRBD1
CSARVGQGGEKLFF
TGCAGTGCCAGAGTCGGACAGGGGGGAGAAAAACTGTTTTTT
>few|TRBJ2-7|TRBV29-1|TRBD1
CSVLDRGHYEQYF
TGCAGCGTTCTGGACAGGGGGCACTACGAGCAGTACTTC
>.|TRBJ2-7|TRBV9|TRBD1
CASSVGTGGAYEQYF
TGTGCCAGCAGCGTAGGGACAGGGGGCGCATACGAGCAGTACTTC
>many|TRBJ2-7|TRBV20-1|.
CSVPWDNYEQYF
TGCAGTGTTCCATGGGACAACTACGAGCAGTACTTC
>many|TRBJ1-2|TRBV3-1|.
CASSQQVTPYGYTF
TGTGCCAGCAGCCAACAGGTCACCCCCTATGGCTACACCTTC
>many|TRBJ1-1|TRBV5-5|.
CASSLLFEAFF
TGTGCCAGCAGCTTGCTTTTTGAAGCTTTCTTT
>few|TRBJ2-1|TRBV7-9|TRBD2
CASSLERAGENPEQFF
TGTGCCAGCAGCTTAGAACGAGCGGGAGAAAACCCTGAGCAGTTCTTC
>many|TRBJ1-6|TRBV27|TRBD1
CASSAVQGANSPLHF
TGTGCCAGCAGTGCCGTACAGGGGGCCAATTCACCCCTCCACTTT
>many|TRBJ1-2|TRBV7-9|.
CASSPMDYTF
TGTGCCAGCAGCCCCATGGACTACACCTTC
>many|TRBJ2-7|TRBV27|.
CASSLSRVGANYEQYF
TGTGCCAGCAGTTTATCGAGGGTGGGAGCCAACTACGAGCAGTACTTC
>many|TRBJ2-3|TRBV7-9|.
CASSLLAHTQYF
TGTGCCAGCAGCCTCCTCGCCCATACGCAGTATTTT
>many|TRBJ1-1|TRBV18|.
CASSPQGRNTEAFF
TGTGCCAGCTCACCCCAGGGTAGGAACACTGAAGCTTTCTTT
>many|TRBJ1-6|TRBV7-2|.
CASSLLNSPLHF
TGTGCCAGCAGCTTACTAAATTCACCCCTCCACTTT
>many|TRBJ1-2|TRBV5-1|.
CASSLLIGGADGYTF
TGCGCCAGCAGCTTACTAATTGGGGGGGCTGACGGCTACACCTTC
>many|TRBJ1-6|TRBV9|TRBD1
CASNPGGTSYNSPLHF
TGTGCCAGCAACCCAGGGGGGACCTCCTATAATTCACCCCTCCACTTT
>many|TRBJ2-3|TRBV29-1|TRBD1
CSVRTRATGEGRTDTQYF
TGCAGCGTCCGTACTCGAGCGACAGGGGAAGGTCGCACAGATACGCAGTATTTT
>many|TRBJ2-1|TRBV5-1|.
CASKGGTPYNEQFF
TGCGCCAGCAAAGGGGGGACTCCCTACAATGAGCAGTTCTTC
>many|TRBJ1-4|TRBV4-3|TRBD1
CASSQGGGIGQDNEKLFF
TGCGCCAGCAGCCAAGGCGGAGGTATTGGACAGGACAATGAAAAACTGTTTTTT
>many|TRBJ1-2|TRBV9|.
CASSAPPGPVNYGYTF
TGTGCCAGCAGCGCCCCACCAGGCCCTGTTAACTATGGCTACACCTTC
>many|TRBJ1-6|TRBV12-3/TRBV12-4|.
CASSSGQRTSPLHF
TGTGCCAGCAGTTCAGGACAGAGGACTTCACCCCTCCACTTT
>many|TRBJ1-5|TRBV5-1|.
CASSPQGGRQPQHF
TGCGCCAGCAGCCCACAGGGAGGAAGGCAGCCCCAGCATTTT
>many|TRBJ2-3|TRBV29-1|.
CRPTRDTQYF
TGCAGGCCAACTAGGGATACGCAGTATTTT
>many|TRBJ2-5|TRBV7-7|.
CASSAAPSGTQYF
TGTGCTAGCAGCGCCGCCCCCTCAGGGACCCAGTACTTC
>many|TRBJ2-4|TRBV12-3/TRBV12-4|.
CASSLAGMHIQYF
TGTGCCAGCAGTTTGGCAGGGATGCACATTCAGTACTTC
>many|TRBJ2-7|TRBV20-1|TRBD2
CSARYSGAYEQYF
TGCAGTGCTAGGTACAGCGGGGCGTACGAGCAGTACTTC
>many|TRBJ2-3|TRBV6-5|.
CASSYQGLSTDTQYF
TGTGCCAGCAGTTACCAGGGGCTGAGCACAGATACGCAGTATTTT
>many|TRBJ2-3|TRBV5-1|TRBD2
CASSLPGLAGGRTDTQYF
TGCGCCAGCAGCCTTCCGGGACTAGCGGGGGGTCGCACAGATACGCAGTATTTT
>many|TRBJ2-4|TRBV5-6|.
CASTQGGACDF
TGTGCCAGCACCCAGGGGGGAGCGTGCGACTTC
>many|TRBJ2-2|TRBV6-5|.
CASSYSTGTGELFF
TGTGCCAGCAGTTACTCGACCGGCACCGGGGAGCTGTTTTTT
>few|TRBJ1-1|TRBV5-1|.
CASSLGPLPGWSEAFF
TGCGCCAGCAGCTTGGGGCCCCTGCCAGGGTGGTCTGAAGCTTTCTTT
>once|TRBJ2-4|TRBV6-4|TRBD1
CASRTLDRGRDLPWDMTKNIQYF
TGTGCCAGCAGGACCCTGGACAGGGGGCGGGACCTGCCCTGGGATATGACCAAAAACATTCAGTACTTC